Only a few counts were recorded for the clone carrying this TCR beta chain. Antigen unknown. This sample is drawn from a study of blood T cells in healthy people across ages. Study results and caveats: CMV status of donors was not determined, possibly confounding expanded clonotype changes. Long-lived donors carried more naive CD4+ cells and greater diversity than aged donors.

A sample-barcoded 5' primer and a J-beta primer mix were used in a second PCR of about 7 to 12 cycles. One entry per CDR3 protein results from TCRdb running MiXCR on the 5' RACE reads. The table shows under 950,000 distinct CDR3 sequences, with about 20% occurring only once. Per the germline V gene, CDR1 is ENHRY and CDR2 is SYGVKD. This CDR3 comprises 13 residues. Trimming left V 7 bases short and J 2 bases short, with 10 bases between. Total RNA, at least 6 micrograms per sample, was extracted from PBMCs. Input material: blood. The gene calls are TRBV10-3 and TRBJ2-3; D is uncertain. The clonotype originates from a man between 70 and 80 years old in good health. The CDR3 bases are TGTGCCATCAAGTCTCGCCACACAGATACGCAGTATTTT. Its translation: CAIKSRHTDTQYF.